This T cell receptor (beta chain) came from a study of cytomegalovirus exposure and HLA in healthy donors. Looking at the study overall: In an earlier analysis, approximately 120 million unique TCR beta sequences were found from some 180 million T cells.

The PCR ran on 60 Vbeta and 13 Jbeta primers. Sequenced by immunoSEQ multiplex PCR; TCRdb stores in-frame clones only, minus some. The sample yields over 110,000 clones, 80% seen once. About this clone itself: Its specificity is not known.

Regarding the study as a whole: Several V segments, TRBV6-2 and TRBV6-3 among them, could not be told apart and were dropped. Being productive about 87% or about 30% of the time was typical of most TCR beta V segments in an earlier analysis.

J gave up 5 bases and V 5 bases, and 5 bases lay outside the gene matches. Germline lookup yields CDR1 MDHEN and CDR2 SYDVKM. The CDR3 has 13 residues. Sequencing input: PBMCs. The receptor comes from a man between 35 and 55 years old in good health and CMV-seronegative. The V gene is TRBV28, the J gene TRBJ2-7, with 8 bases matching TRBD2. The DNA of the CDR3 is TGTGCCAGCAGTCCCCGGGGGGGGCACGAGCAGTACTTC. Translation: CASSPRGGHEQYF.